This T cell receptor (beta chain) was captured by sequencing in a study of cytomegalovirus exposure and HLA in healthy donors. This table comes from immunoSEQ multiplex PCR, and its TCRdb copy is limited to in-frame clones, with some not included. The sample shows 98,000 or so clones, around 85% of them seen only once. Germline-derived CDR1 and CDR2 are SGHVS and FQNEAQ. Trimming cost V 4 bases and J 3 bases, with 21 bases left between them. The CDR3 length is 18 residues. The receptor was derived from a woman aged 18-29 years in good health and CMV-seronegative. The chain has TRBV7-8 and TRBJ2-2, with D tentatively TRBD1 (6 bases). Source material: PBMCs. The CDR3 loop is CASSSAVLQGFYTGELFF. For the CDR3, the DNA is TGTGCCAGCAGCTCCGCAGTCCTCCAGGGGTTCTACACCGGGGAGCTGTTTTTT.